The 13 T cell receptor beta chains below all came from one sample that was sequenced in a study of shared clonotypes between healthy human individuals. TCRdb keeps only in-frame clones here, not all; method: immunoSEQ multiplex PCR. The repertoire holds 550,000 to 600,000 clones, with 95% to 98% as singletons. Naive CD8 cells lacked CD45RO, underwent positive selection for CCR7 and left out terminally differentiated effector memory CD45RA+ cells. Sequencing was performed on naive CD8+ T cells sorted from blood. All receptors derive from a man aged 25-40 years in good health.

This chain links TRBV13 with TRBJ1-1, with D hard to call. CDR1 is PRHDT and CDR2 is FYEKMQ in the germline V gene (reference sequence). Trimming removed 5 bases from V and 4 bases from J, with 11 bases in between. This CDR3 is 13 amino acids long. The CDR3 DNA sequence: TGTGCCAGCAGCGGAAGACGCTCCACTGAAGCTTTCTTT. Translation gives CASSGRRSTEAFF. Full variable domain (remainder filled in from reference TRBV13 and TRBJ1-1): AAGVIQSPRHLIKEKRETATLKCYPIPRHDTVYWYQQGPGQDPQFLISFYEKMQSDKGSIPDRFSAQQFSDYHSELNMSSLELGDSALYFCASSGRRSTEAFFGQGTRLTVV.

This rearrangement joins TRBV11-2 to TRBJ2-3; D ambiguous. Per germline, CDR1 SGHAT and CDR2 FQNNGV. The CDR3 sequence is 17 residues long. V was shortened by 0 bases and J by 2 bases, with 15 bases between the two germline ends. The chain's CDR3 is CASSLDKRYRLTDTQYF. CDR3 DNA: TGTGCCAGCAGCTTAGATAAGCGTTACCGCCTCACAGATACGCAGTATTTT.

This chain connects TRBV6-1 to TRBJ1-5; no firm D call. The germline V gene encodes CDR1 MNHNS and CDR2 SASEGT. This CDR3 is 14 amino acids long. Between the trimmed V and J ends, which lost 0 bases and 7 bases, there was a span of 10 bases. CDR3 residues: CASSEAGGGQPQHF. CDR3 nucleotide sequence: TGTGCCAGCAGTGAAGCAGGAGGTGGCCAGCCCCAGCATTTT.

The chain uses TRBV5-1 and TRBJ1-2, with 8 bases lining up with TRBD1. The CDR3 extends over 14 amino acids. V shed 3 bases and J 1 base; nucleotides not matched to a gene: 2. Germline values: CDR1 SGHRS, CDR2 YFSETQ. This CDR3 reads CASSSDRGNYGYTF. The CDR3 DNA reads TGCGCCAGCAGCTCCGACAGGGGTAACTATGGCTACACCTTC.

This chain links TRBV27 with TRBJ2-1, with D hard to call. The ends were cut back, 6 bases at V and 3 bases at J, with 9 bases in the middle. Germline V gives CDR1 MNHEY, CDR2 SMNVEV (reference sequence). CDR3 length: 13 amino acids. The CDR3 region is CASRASNYNEQFF. CDR3 nucleotide sequence: TGTGCCAGCAGAGCGTCGAACTACAATGAGCAGTTCTTC.

The J gene is TRBJ2-5, the V gene TRBV5-1, with 8 positions matching TRBD2. There are 14 residues in the CDR3. Trimming removed 4 bases from V and 5 bases from J; junction bases left unmatched: 7. CDR1 is SGHRS and CDR2 is YFSETQ in the germline V gene. The CDR3 nucleotides are TGCGCCAGCAGCAACCGAGCGGGAGAGGAGACCCAGTACTTC. This encodes CASSNRAGEETQYF. The full variable domain, its missing parts supplied by reference TRBV5-1 and TRBJ2-5, is KAGVTQTPRYLIKTRGQQVTLSCSPISGHRSVSWYQQTPGQGLQFLFEYFSETQRNKGNFPGRFSGRQFSNSRSEMNVSTLELGDSALYLCASSNRAGEETQYFGPGTRLLVL.

The chain couples TRBV7-9 to TRBJ2-5, with D tentatively TRBD1 or TRBD2 (5 bases each). V lost 1 base and J 0 bases, leaving 9 bases between the germline ends. CDR3 length equals 15 residues. CDR1 is SEHNR, CDR2 FQNEAQ, per germline (reference sequence). CDR3 sequence: CASSLGGRYQETQYF. In nucleotides, the CDR3 is TGTGCCAGCAGCTTAGGGGGACGGTACCAAGAGACCCAGTACTTC.

The CDR3 bases are TGTGCCAGCAGCTTGGGAGGGGTAGGGACCCAGTACTTC. Translation: CASSLGGVGTQYF. J is TRBJ2-5 and V is TRBV5-4, with D perhaps being TRBD1 or TRBD2 (5 bases each). Trimming removed 0 bases at V and 7 bases at J, with 10 bases between. The germline CDR1 and CDR2 sequences are SGHNT and YYREEE (reference sequence). The CDR3 covers 13 residues.

The chain combines TRBV5-5 with TRBJ2-3, with 11 nucleotides matching TRBD2. V was clipped by 4 bases and J by 2 bases; unmatched bases: 12. This CDR3 has 18 residues. The germline CDR1 and CDR2 sequences are SGHKS and YYEKEE (reference sequence). As DNA, the CDR3 is TGTGCCAGCAGCCTCGTTCCGGGACTAGCGGATCCCACAGATACGCAGTATTTT. Protein product: CASSLVPGLADPTDTQYF. Full variable domain (rest looked up from reference TRBV5-5 and TRBJ2-3): DAGVTQSPTHLIKTRGQQVTLRCSPISGHKSVSWYQQVLGQGPQFIFQYYEKEERGRGNFPDRFSARQFPNYSSELNVNALLLGDSALYLCASSLVPGLADPTDTQYFGPGTRLTVL.

The chain joins TRBV7-9 to TRBJ1-2; tentatively, D is TRBD1 (5 bases). The germline V gene has CDR1 SEHNR and CDR2 FQNEAQ (reference sequence). The CDR3 extends over 14 amino acids. Trimming shortened V by 5 bases and J by 5 bases, and 15 bases separated the two germline ends. For the CDR3, the DNA is TGTGCCAGCAGCCCGGCCGTCGGGGGATATGGCTACACCTTC. It is translated as CASSPAVGGYGYTF.

This chain links TRBV27 with TRBJ2-1; 10 positions agree with TRBD2. This CDR3 region has 16 residues. The germline V gene encodes CDR1 MNHEY and CDR2 SMNVEV (reference sequence). The V segment lost 6 bases and the J segment 4 bases; nucleotides outside the gene matches: 9. The CDR3 region has the DNA TGTGCCAGCAGCAAGGGCACTAGCGGGGATTACAATGAGCAGTTCTTC. It specifies CASSKGTSGDYNEQFF.

The chain combines TRBV28 with TRBJ2-5; D might be TRBD2 (6 bases). CDR1 and CDR2 from the germline V gene are MDHEN and SYDVKM. Trimming pared 5 bases from V and 4 bases from J, leaving 14 bases between. CDR3 length equals 14 residues. The CDR3 DNA reads as TGTGCCAGCAGTCCGCATGGGGGAGGAGAGACCCAGTACTTC. Translating gives CASSPHGGGETQYF.

V gene TRBV18 combines with J gene TRBJ2-1, with D possibly being TRBD2 (6 bases). The germline CDR1 and CDR2 sequences are KGHSH and LQKENI. The CDR3 runs 17 residues. The V and J ends lost 1 base and 2 bases respectively, with 15 bases between them. As DNA, the CDR3 is TGTGCCAGCTCACCACTGGAGGGCAGGTGGGCCTACAATGAGCAGTTCTTC. Residues: CASSPLEGRWAYNEQFF.